The T cell receptor (beta chain) under discussion was sequenced for a study of radiation and T cells in renal cell carcinoma. Germline values: CDR1 SNHLY, CDR2 FYNNEI. The CDR3 totals 16 residues. Unmatched junction bases numbered 8, after V lost 6 bases and J lost 3 bases. Generated by immunoSEQ multiplex PCR, the TCRdb table keeps only in-frame clones and is missing some. This table holds around 180,000 clones, about 87% found once. Regarding time point: blood 4 weeks post-SBRT, at nephrectomy. Treatment noted: 15 Gy SBRT to primary tumor, nephrectomy 4 weeks later. V gene TRBV2 combines with J gene TRBJ1-5; 10 bases agree with TRBD1. Sequencing was performed on blood, taken from a patient whose treatment included radiotherapy and nephrectomy. This TCR derives from a woman aged 50 to 60 with renal cell carcinoma. The CDR3 DNA reads TGTGCCAGCAGCGGGACAGGGGTAGGTGTCAATCAGCCCCAGCATTTT. It translates to CASSGTGVGVNQPQHF.